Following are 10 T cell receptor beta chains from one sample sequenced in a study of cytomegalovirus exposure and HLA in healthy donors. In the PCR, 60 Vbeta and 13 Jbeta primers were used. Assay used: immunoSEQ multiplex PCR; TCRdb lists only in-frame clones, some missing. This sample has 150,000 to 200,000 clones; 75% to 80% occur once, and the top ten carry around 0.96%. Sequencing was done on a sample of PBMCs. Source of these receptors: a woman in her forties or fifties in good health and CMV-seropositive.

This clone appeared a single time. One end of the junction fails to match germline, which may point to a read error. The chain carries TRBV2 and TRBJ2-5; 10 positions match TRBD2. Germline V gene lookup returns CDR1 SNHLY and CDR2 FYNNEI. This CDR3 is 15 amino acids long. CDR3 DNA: TGTGCCAGCAGTAAAGCTAGCGGGAGTTTTGAGACCCAGTACTTC. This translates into CASSKASGSFETQYF.

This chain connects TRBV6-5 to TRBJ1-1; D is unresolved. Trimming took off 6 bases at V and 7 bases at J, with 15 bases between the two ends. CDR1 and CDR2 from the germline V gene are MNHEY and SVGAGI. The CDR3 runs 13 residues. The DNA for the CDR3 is TGTGCCAGCAGCCCCGGCGGGGTCATTGAAGCTTTCTTT. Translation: CASSPGGVIEAFF.

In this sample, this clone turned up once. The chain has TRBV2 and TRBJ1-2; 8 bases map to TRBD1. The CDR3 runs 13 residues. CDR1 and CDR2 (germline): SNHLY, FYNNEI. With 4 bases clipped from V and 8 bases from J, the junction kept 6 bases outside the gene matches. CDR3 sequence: CASSGDRGMGYTF. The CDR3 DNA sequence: TGTGCCAGCAGTGGCGACAGGGGTATGGGCTACACCTTC.

The CDR3 spells CASSAKAGGGDSGNTIYF. CDR3 coding DNA: TGTGCCAGCAGCGCTAAGGCAGGAGGGGGCGACTCTGGAAACACCATATATTTT. The chain recombines TRBV9 with TRBJ1-3; 7 positions agree with TRBD1. V was clipped by 3 bases and J by 0 bases; unmatched bases: 12. The CDR3 totals 18 residues. Germline loops: CDR1 SGDLS, CDR2 YYNGEE.

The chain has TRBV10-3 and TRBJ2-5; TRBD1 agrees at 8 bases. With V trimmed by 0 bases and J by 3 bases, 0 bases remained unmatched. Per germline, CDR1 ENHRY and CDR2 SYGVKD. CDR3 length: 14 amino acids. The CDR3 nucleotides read TGTGCCATCAGTGAGTCGACAGGGGAAGAGACCCAGTACTTC. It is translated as CAISESTGEETQYF.

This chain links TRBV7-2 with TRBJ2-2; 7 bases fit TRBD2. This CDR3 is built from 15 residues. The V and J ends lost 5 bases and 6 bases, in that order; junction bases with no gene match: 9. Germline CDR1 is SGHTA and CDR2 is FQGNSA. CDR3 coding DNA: TGTGCCAGCAGCCCCAGCGGGACTCGGGCCGGGGAGCTGTTTTTT. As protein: CASSPSGTRAGELFF.

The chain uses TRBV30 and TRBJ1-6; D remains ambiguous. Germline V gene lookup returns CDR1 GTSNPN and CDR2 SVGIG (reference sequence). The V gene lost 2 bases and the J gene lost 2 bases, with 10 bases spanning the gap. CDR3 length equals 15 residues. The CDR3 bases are TGTGCCTGGAGTTCGGGGAGGACCTATAATTCACCCCTCCACTTT. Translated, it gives CAWSSGRTYNSPLHF.

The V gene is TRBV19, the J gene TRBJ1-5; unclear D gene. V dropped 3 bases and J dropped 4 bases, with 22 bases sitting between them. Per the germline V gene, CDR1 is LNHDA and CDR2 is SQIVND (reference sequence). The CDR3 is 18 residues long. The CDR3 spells CASSISFALTEKNQPQHF. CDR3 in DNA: TGTGCCAGTAGTATCTCCTTTGCACTCACGGAGAAAAATCAGCCCCAGCATTTT.

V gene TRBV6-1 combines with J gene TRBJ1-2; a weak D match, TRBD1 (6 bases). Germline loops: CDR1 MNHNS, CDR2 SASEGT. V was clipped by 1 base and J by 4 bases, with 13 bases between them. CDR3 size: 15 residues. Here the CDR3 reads CASSEVVGATYGYTF. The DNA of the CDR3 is TGTGCCAGCAGTGAAGTGGTGGGGGCGACCTATGGCTACACCTTC.

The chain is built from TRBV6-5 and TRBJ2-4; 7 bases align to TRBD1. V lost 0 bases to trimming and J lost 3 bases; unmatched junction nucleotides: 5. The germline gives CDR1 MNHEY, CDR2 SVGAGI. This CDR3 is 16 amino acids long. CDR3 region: CASSYSRQGVKNIQYF. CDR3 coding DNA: TGTGCCAGCAGTTACTCACGACAGGGAGTCAAAAACATTCAGTACTTC.